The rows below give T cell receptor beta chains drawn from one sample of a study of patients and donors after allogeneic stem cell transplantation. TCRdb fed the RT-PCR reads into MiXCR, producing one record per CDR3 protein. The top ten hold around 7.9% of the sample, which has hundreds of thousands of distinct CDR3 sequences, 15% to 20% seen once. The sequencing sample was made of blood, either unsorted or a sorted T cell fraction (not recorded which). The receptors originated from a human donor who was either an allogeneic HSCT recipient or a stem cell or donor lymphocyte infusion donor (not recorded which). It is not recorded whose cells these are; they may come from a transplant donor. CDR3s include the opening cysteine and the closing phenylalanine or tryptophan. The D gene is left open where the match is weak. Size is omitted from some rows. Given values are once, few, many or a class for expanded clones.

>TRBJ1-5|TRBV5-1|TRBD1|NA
CASSPEGQLNQPQHF
TGCGCCAGCAGCCCAGAGGGACAGCTAAATCAGCCCCAGCATTTT
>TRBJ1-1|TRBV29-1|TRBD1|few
CSVARTGWMAEAFF
TGCAGCGTTGCTAGGACAGGGTGGATGGCTGAAGCTTTCTTT
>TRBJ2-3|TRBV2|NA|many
CASRTTGRTDTQYF
TGTGCCAGCCGAACCACGGGAAGGACAGATACGCAGTATTTT
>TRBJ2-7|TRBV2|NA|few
CATQEDPAAYEQYF
TGTGCCACCCAGGAGGATCCGGCTGCCTACGAGCAGTACTTC
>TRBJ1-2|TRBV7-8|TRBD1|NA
CASRPQGNAYGYTF
TGTGCCAGCAGACCACAGGGGAATGCCTATGGCTACACCTTC
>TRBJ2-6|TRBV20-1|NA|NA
CSARGDVQPSGANVLTF
TGCAGTGCTAGAGGGGACGTACAACCCTCTGGGGCCAACGTCCTGACTTTC
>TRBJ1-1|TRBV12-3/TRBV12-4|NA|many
CASSFEVQGTEAFF
TGTGCCAGCAGTTTTGAAGTTCAAGGCACTGAAGCTTTCTTT
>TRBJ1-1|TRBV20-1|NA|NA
CSAKGGRGITEAFF
TGCAGTGCAAAGGGCGGGAGGGGGATCACTGAAGCTTTCTTT
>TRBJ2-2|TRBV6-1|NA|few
CASLPTVDTGELFF
TGTGCCAGCCTTCCGACAGTAGATACCGGGGAGCTGTTTTTT
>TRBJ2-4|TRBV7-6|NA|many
CASSSGSKNIQYF
TGTGCCAGCAGCTCCGGATCCAAAAACATTCAGTACTTC
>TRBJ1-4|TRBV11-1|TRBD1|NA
CASSLGRDRDQSTNEKLFF
TGTGCCAGCAGCTTAGGCCGGGACAGGGATCAATCAACTAATGAAAAACTGTTTTTT
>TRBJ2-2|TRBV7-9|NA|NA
CASSPPFSRSVAGELFF
TGTGCCAGCAGCCCCCCGTTTTCTAGAAGTGTGGCCGGGGAGCTGTTTTTT
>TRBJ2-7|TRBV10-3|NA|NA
CAISVGPSYEQYF
TGTGCCATCAGTGTCGGCCCCTCCTACGAGCAGTACTTC
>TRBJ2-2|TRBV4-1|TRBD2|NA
CASSRQISDGRIGTGELFF
TGCGCCAGCAGCCGCCAGATATCTGACGGGAGGATCGGGACCGGGGAGCTGTTTTTT
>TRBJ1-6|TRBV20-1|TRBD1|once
CSAREGTGNSPLHF
TGCAGTGCTAGGGAAGGGACAGGGAATTCACCCCTCCACTTT
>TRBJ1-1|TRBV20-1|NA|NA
CSAPNRELNTEAFF
TGCAGTGCGCCAAACAGGGAGTTGAACACTGAAGCTTTCTTT
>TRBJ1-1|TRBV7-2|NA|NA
CASSRDRYTEAFF
TGTGCCAGCAGCCGTGACAGGTACACTGAAGCTTTCTTT
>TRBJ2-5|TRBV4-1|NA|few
CASSQVPGSIETQYF
TGCGCCAGCAGCCAGGTCCCGGGGAGCATAGAGACCCAGTACTTC
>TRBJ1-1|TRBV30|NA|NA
CAWGELSGTEAFF
TGTGCCTGGGGCGAGTTAAGCGGCACTGAAGCTTTCTTT
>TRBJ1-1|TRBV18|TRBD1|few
CASSRRTGEAFF
TGTGCCAGCTCACGTAGGACAGGTGAAGCTTTCTTT
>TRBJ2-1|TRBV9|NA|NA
CASRWPGNEQFF
TGTGCCAGCAGATGGCCGGGCAATGAGCAGTTCTTC
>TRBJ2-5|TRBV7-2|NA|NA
CASSLETPGAQYF
TGTGCCAGCAGCTTAGAGACTCCGGGGGCCCAGTACTTC
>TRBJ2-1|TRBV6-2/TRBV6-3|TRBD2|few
CASSYAGGFVDEQFF
TGTGCCAGCAGTTACGCGGGGGGTTTCGTCGATGAGCAGTTCTTC
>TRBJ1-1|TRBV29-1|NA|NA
CSVVVNTEAFF
TGCAGCGTTGTCGTGAACACTGAAGCTTTCTTT
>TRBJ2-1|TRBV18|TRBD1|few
CASTGTGAYNEQFF
TGTGCCAGCACCGGGACAGGGGCCTACAATGAGCAGTTCTTC
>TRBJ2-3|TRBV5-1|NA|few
CASTPVGGGTDTQYF
TGCGCCAGCACCCCAGTCGGAGGGGGCACAGATACGCAGTATTTT